This T cell receptor beta chain was recorded in a study of T cells after yellow fever vaccination. General observations from the study: Re-detected after boosting: most primary clones, 96% of CD4 and roughly 88% of CD8.

The V end lost 7 bases, the J end lost 0 bases, and 10 bases lay between the germline ends. The CDR3 sequence is 14 residues long. Ten or more counts support this clonotype. Its antigen remains unidentified. In TCRdb, the 5' RACE reads were re-called with MiXCR into one record per CDR3 protein. The table lists roughly 65,000 distinct CDR3 sequences, around 6.2% of them singletons. This clonotype originated in a man aged 18 to 35 who received the YFV17D yellow fever vaccine. This chain links TRBV12-3 or TRBV12-4 with TRBJ1-5; D gene unclear. The specimen was CD4+ T cells sorted from PBMCs, collected more than 13 days after the first yellow fever vaccination. CDR3 sequence reads: CASTIDVSNQPQHF. CDR3 DNA sequence: TGTGCCAGCACCATAGACGTTAGCAATCAGCCCCAGCATTTT.